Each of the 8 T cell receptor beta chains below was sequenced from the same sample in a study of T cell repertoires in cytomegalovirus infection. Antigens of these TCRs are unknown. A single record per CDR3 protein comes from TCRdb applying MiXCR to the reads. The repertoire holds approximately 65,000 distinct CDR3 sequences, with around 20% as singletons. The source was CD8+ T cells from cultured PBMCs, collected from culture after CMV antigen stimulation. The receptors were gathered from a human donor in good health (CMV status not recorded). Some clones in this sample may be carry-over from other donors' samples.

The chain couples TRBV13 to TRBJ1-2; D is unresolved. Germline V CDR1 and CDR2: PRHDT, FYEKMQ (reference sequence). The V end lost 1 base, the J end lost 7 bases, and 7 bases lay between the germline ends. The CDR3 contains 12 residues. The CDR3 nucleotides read TGTGCCAGCAGCTTAGTAGAGTTTGGCTACACCTTC. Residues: CASSLVEFGYTF.

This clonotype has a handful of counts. The CDR3 reads CASSQGDISNQPQHF. The DNA of the CDR3 is TGCGCCAGCAGCCAAGGGGACATCAGCAATCAGCCCCAGCATTTT. The rearrangement links TRBV4-1 to TRBJ1-5; D is possibly TRBD1 (6 bases). The CDR3 is 15 amino acids. With 1 base removed from V and 1 base from J, the gap between germline ends came to 8 bases. Looked up from germline, CDR1 is MGHRA and CDR2 is YSYEKL.

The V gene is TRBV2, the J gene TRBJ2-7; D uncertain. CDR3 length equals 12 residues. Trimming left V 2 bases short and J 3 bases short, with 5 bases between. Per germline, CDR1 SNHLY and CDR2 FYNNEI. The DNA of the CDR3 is TGTGCCAGCAGTGAACCGAGCTACGAGCAGTACTTC. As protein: CASSEPSYEQYF. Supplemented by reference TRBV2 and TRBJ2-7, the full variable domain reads EPEVTQTPSHQVTQMGQEVILRCVPISNHLYFYWYRQILGQKVEFLVSFYNNEISEKSEIFDDQFSVERPDGSNFTLKIRSTKLEDSAMYFCASSEPSYEQYFGPGTRLTVT.

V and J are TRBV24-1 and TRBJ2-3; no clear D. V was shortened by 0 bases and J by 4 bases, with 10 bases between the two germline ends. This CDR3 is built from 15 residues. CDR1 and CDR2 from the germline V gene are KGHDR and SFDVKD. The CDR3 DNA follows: TGTGCCACCAGTGATTTGCTTGGACGCGCAGATACGCAGTATTTT. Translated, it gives CATSDLLGRADTQYF.

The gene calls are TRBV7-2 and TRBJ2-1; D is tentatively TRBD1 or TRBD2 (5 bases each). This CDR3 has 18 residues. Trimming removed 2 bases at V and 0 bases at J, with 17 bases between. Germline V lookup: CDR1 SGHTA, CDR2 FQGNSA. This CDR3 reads CASSLLSLGTRSYNEQFF. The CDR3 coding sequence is TGTGCCAGCAGCTTATTATCCTTGGGGACCCGCTCCTACAATGAGCAGTTCTTC. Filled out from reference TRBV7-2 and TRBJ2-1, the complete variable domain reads GAGVSQSPSNKVTEKGKDVELRCDPISGHTALYWYRQSLGQGLEFLIYFQGNSAPDKSGLPSDRFSAERTGGSVSTLTIQRTQQEDSAVYLCASSLLSLGTRSYNEQFFGPGTRLTVL.

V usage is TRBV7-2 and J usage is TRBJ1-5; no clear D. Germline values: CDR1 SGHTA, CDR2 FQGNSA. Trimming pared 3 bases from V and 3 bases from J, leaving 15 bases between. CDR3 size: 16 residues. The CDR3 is CASSLEGQVLNQPQHF. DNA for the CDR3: TGTGCCAGCAGCTTGGAAGGGCAGGTCCTCAATCAGCCCCAGCATTTT.

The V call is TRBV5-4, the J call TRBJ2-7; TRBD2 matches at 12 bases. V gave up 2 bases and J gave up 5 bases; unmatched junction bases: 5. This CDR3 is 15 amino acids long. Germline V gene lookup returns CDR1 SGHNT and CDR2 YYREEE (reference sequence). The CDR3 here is CASSFASGGADEQYF. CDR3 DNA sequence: TGTGCCAGCAGCTTCGCTAGCGGGGGGGCCGACGAGCAGTACTTC.

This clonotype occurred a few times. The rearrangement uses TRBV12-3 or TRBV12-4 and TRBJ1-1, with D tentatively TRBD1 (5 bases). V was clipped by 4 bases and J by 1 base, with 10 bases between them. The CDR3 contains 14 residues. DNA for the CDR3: TGTGCCAGCAGTTGGGGGACCCCGAACACTGAAGCTTTCTTT. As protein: CASSWGTPNTEAFF.